The clone carrying this T cell receptor (beta chain) was detected only a few times. Its antigen is as yet unknown. This specimen comes from a study of response to subunit inactivated influenza vaccine. TCRdb fed the RT-PCR reads into MiXCR, producing one record per CDR3 protein. The sample holds 700,000 to 800,000 distinct CDR3 sequences, less than 20% seen once. Whole-study findings and limits: The authors proposed limited new T cell recruitment per seasonal influenza vaccination.

The length of the CDR3 is 16 residues. V lost 5 bases, J lost 4 bases, and 10 bases stayed unmatched. The chain couples TRBV12-3 or TRBV12-4 to TRBJ2-5, with 10 positions matching TRBD2. This sequence originates from a man aged 50 to 59 who received an inactivated influenza vaccine. The sequencing here drew on PBMCs from blood, taken 4 to 6 days after vaccination. CDR3 sequence (DNA): TGTGCCAGCAGTACCCTAGAGCGGGGGGGCCGAGAGACCCAGTACTTC. As protein: CASSTLERGGRETQYF.